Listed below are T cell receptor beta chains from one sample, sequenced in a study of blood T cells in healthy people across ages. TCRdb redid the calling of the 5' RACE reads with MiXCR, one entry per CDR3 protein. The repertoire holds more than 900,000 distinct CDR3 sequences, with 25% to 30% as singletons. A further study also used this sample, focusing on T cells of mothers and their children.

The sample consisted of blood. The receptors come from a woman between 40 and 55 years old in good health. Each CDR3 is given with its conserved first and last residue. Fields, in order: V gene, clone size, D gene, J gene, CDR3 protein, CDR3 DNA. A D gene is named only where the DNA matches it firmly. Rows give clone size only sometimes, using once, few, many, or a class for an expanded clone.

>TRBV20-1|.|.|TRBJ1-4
CSGEVGPNEKLFF
TGCAGCGGAGAGGTGGGGCCTAATGAAAAACTGTTTTTT
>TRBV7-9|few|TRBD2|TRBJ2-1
CASSLSASGGNNEQFF
TGTGCCAGCAGCTTATCCGCTAGCGGGGGGAACAATGAGCAGTTCTTC
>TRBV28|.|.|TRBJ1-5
CASSSGIRGNQPQHF
TGTGCCAGCAGTTCAGGAATCAGGGGCAATCAGCCCCAGCATTTT
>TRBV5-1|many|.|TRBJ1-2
CASSLGTLVNYGYTF
TGCGCCAGCAGCTTGGGGACACTTGTTAACTATGGCTACACCTTC
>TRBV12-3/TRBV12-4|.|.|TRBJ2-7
CASSSSSYNEQYF
TGTGCCAGCAGTTCGAGCTCCTACAATGAGCAGTACTTC
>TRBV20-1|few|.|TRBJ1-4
CSAREGQAINEKLFF
TGCAGTGCTAGAGAGGGGCAGGCGATTAATGAAAAACTGTTTTTT
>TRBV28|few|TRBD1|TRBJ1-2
CASRTLTGPYGYTF
TGTGCCAGCAGGACGTTGACAGGGCCCTATGGCTACACCTTC
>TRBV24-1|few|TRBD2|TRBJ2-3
CATSEGGRGDTQYF
TGTGCCACCAGTGAAGGTGGGAGGGGAGATACGCAGTATTTT
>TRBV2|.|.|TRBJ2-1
CASRQVGNEQFF
TGTGCCAGCAGACAGGTGGGGAATGAGCAGTTCTTC
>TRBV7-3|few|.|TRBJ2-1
CASSLGVDNEQFF
TGTGCCAGCAGCCTCGGCGTTGACAATGAGCAGTTCTTC
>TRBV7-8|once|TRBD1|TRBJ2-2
CASERGQSLGELFF
TGTGCCAGCGAGAGGGGGCAGAGTTTAGGGGAGCTGTTTTTT
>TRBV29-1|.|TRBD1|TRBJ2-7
CSVTRDREGEQYF
TGCAGCGTCACCCGGGACAGGGAGGGCGAGCAGTACTTC
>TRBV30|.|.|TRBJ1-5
CAWSAMRAGGPMKPQHF
TGTGCCTGGAGCGCGATGAGGGCCGGAGGTCCGATGAAGCCCCAGCATTTT
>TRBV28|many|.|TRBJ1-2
CASWVRFGGGYYTF
TGTGCCAGCTGGGTCCGCTTTGGGGGCGGGTACTACACCTTC
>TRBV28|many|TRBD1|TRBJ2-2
CASSLYGQGRTGELFF
TGTGCCAGCAGTTTATACGGACAGGGACGCACCGGGGAGCTGTTTTTT
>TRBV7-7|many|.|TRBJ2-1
CASSLYIDNEQFF
TGTGCTAGCAGCTTATACATAGACAATGAGCAGTTCTTC
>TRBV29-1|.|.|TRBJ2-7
CSVMGHFSPYNEQYF
TGCAGCGTTATGGGCCACTTTTCCCCCTACAATGAGCAGTACTTC
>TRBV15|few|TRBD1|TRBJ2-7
CATSRDREKSYEQYF
TGTGCCACCTCAAGGGACAGGGAAAAATCCTACGAGCAGTACTTC
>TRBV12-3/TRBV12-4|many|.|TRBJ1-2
CASSPLHRPSNYGYTF
TGTGCCAGCAGCCCCCTCCACAGGCCTTCTAACTATGGCTACACCTTC
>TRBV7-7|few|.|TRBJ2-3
CASSLLKSDTQYF
TGTGCTAGCAGCTTGCTCAAATCAGATACGCAGTATTTT
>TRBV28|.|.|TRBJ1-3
CASSFGGEGGDTIYF
TGTGCCAGCAGTTTCGGCGGGGAAGGGGGGGACACCATATATTTT
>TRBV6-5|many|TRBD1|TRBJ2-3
CASSYSDRGQEDTQYF
TGTGCCAGCAGTTACTCAGACAGGGGGCAGGAAGATACGCAGTATTTT
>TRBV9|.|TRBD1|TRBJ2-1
CASSIGQASYNEQFF
TGTGCCAGCAGCATAGGACAGGCGTCCTACAATGAGCAGTTCTTC
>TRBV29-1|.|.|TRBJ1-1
CSVDDGGVNTEAFF
TGCAGCGTTGACGACGGAGGAGTGAACACTGAAGCTTTCTTT
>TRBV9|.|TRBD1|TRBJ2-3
CASSVGFGTGTDTQYF
TGTGCCAGCAGCGTCGGTTTTGGGACAGGCACAGATACGCAGTATTTT
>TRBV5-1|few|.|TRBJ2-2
CASTKTAGGGELFF
TGCGCCAGCACCAAGACAGCCGGCGGCGGGGAGCTGTTTTTT
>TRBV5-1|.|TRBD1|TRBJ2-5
CASSLTGGSQETQYF
TGCGCCAGCAGCCTTACAGGGGGCTCCCAAGAGACCCAGTACTTC
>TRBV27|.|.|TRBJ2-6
CASSLRGLSSGANVLTF
TGTGCCAGCAGTTTGCGGGGTCTGAGCTCTGGGGCCAACGTCCTGACTTTC
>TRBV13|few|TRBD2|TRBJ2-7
CASSPGLTSSYEQYF
TGTGCCAGCAGCCCGGGACTAACGAGCTCCTACGAGCAGTACTTC
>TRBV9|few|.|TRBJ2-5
CASSNLENTQETQYF
TGTGCCAGCAGCAATTTGGAGAATACACAAGAGACCCAGTACTTC
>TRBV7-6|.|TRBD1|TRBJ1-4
CASSSAGGLDNEKLFF
TGTGCCAGCAGCTCGGCAGGGGGCTTGGATAATGAAAAACTGTTTTTT
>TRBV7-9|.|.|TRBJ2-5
CASSLTEGQETQYF
TGTGCCAGCAGCTTAACTGAAGGCCAAGAGACCCAGTACTTC
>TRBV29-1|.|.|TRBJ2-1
CSVEGQKSDNEQFF
TGCAGCGTGGAAGGCCAAAAGTCGGACAATGAGCAGTTCTTC
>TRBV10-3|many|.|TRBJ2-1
CAISEGSGGWNEQFF
TGTGCCATCAGTGAGGGGTCAGGGGGGTGGAATGAGCAGTTCTTC
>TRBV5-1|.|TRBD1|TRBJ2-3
CASSLLGTGDTQYF
TGCGCCAGCAGCTTGCTAGGGACAGGAGATACGCAGTATTTT
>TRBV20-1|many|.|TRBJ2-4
CSARGRDLAKNIQYF
TGCAGTGCTAGAGGCAGGGACTTAGCCAAAAACATTCAGTACTTC
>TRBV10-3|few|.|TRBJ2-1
CAISEGIEPYNEQFF
TGTGCCATCAGTGAGGGAATAGAACCCTACAATGAGCAGTTCTTC
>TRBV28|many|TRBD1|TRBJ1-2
CASSFLDRDNYGYTF
TGTGCCAGCAGTTTTCTGGACAGGGATAACTATGGCTACACCTTC
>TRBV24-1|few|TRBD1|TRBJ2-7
CATSDSGQFNEQYF
TGTGCCACCAGTGATTCGGGACAGTTCAACGAGCAGTACTTC
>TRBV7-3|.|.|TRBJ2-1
CASSSPNAHEQFF
TGTGCCAGCAGCTCCCCAAATGCCCATGAGCAGTTCTTC
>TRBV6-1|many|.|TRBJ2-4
CASSAQTDSIQYF
TGTGCCAGCAGTGCACAGACAGATAGCATTCAGTACTTC